The clone carrying this T cell receptor beta chain has just a few counts. Its antigen remains unidentified. Primers for the PCR totalled 60 Vbeta and 13 Jbeta. TCRdb keeps only in-frame clones here, not all; method: immunoSEQ multiplex PCR. The sample includes around 180,000 clones, about 80% of them seen just once. This sample was included in a study of cytomegalovirus exposure and HLA in healthy donors. V was pared by 3 bases and J by 5 bases, with 10 bases of the junction left unmatched. The CDR3 is 16 residues long. Per germline, CDR1 SGDLS and CDR2 YYNGEE. General study results and limits: Upon later analysis, HLA-associated TCR beta chains proved more clonally expanded than other, equally common chains. Only CMV serostatus was available as immune exposure information. Productive status was seen about 87% or about 30% of the time for most TCR beta V segments in an earlier analysis.

The V gene is TRBV9, the J gene TRBJ2-7; 11 bases match TRBD2. The source material was PBMCs. This clonotype originated in a woman aged 40 to 55 in good health and CMV-seronegative. The CDR3 region is CASSARLAGGPNEQYF. In nucleotides, the CDR3 is TGTGCCAGCAGCGCCCGATTAGCGGGAGGGCCGAACGAGCAGTACTTC.